Presented here are 10 T cell receptor beta chains from one specimen sequenced in a study of blood T cells in healthy people across ages. A second PCR, run for about 7 to 11 cycles, used a sample-barcoded 5' primer plus a J-beta primer mix. MiXCR, applied by TCRdb to the 5' RACE reads, yields one record per CDR3 protein. This sample has about 730,000 distinct CDR3 sequences, with roughly 47% found just once. The source material was blood. Every receptor here comes from a woman aged 55-70 years in good health.

Notes on this clonotype: A read error may explain this, as a much larger clone is one base away. This sequence joins TRBV15 and TRBJ1-2; D remains unclear. This CDR3 spans 13 amino acids. CDR1 and CDR2 from the germline V gene are LNHNV and YYDKDF (reference sequence). The V and J ends lost 4 bases and 5 bases respectively, with 11 bases between them. Written as DNA, the CDR3 is TGTGCCACCAGCATCCGAGGCAGTTATGGCTACACCTTC. Its translation: CATSIRGSYGYTF.

J is TRBJ2-7 and V is TRBV3-1; D call uncertain. The CDR3 runs to 15 residues. Trimming cost V 0 bases and J 6 bases, with 15 bases left between them. Looked up from germline, CDR1 is LGHDT and CDR2 is YNNKEL (reference sequence). The DNA of the CDR3 is TGTGCCAGCAGCCAAGATAACCGGGCCCATCGCGAGCAGTACTTC. Protein sequence: CASSQDNRAHREQYF.

This clonotype was picked up a small number of times. The V gene is TRBV6-2 or TRBV6-3, the J gene TRBJ1-2; D remains ambiguous. Germline CDR1 is MNHEY and CDR2 is SVGEGT. CDR3 length: 13 amino acids. V lost 7 bases, J lost 5 bases, and 14 bases lay in between. The CDR3 nucleotides are TGTGCCAGCACCTTCGACATTTCTTATGGCTACACCTTC. It codes for CASTFDISYGYTF.

The chain carries TRBV5-1 and TRBJ2-7; perhaps TRBD2 as D (6 bases). Germline CDR1 SGHRS, CDR2 YFSETQ. This CDR3 region has 14 residues. V lost 0 bases to trimming and J lost 3 bases, with 10 bases between them. The CDR3 bases are TGCGCCAGCAGCTTGGAGGTTAGCGGCTACGAGCAGTACTTC. Amino acid sequence: CASSLEVSGYEQYF.

This clonotype came up a few times. The rearrangement joins TRBV6-2 or TRBV6-3 to TRBJ1-2; a possible D gene is TRBD1 (5 bases). The length of the CDR3 is 18 residues. Germline V lookup: CDR1 MNHEY, CDR2 SVGEGT. Deletions cut 2 bases from V and 0 bases from J, with 19 bases between. DNA for the CDR3: TGTGCCAGCAGTTACCCCACACGACAGCTACCAGCTAACTATGGCTACACCTTC. This translates into CASSYPTRQLPANYGYTF.

This clonotype was detected a few times. The chain recombines TRBV29-1 with TRBJ2-2, with D perhaps matching TRBD1 or TRBD2 (5 bases each). Looked up from germline, CDR1 is SQVTM and CDR2 is ANQGSEA. CDR3 length: 13 residues. Trimming pared 7 bases from V and 1 base from J, leaving 10 bases between. The CDR3 sequence is CSAGGRNTGELFF. The CDR3 nucleotides are TGCAGCGCTGGGGGTCGGAACACCGGGGAGCTGTTTTTT.

This clonotype has a count of ten or more. This could be a read error, since a much larger clone is one nucleotide away. The chain joins TRBV20-1 to TRBJ2-5; a possible D gene is TRBD2 (6 bases). The CDR3 loop spans 15 amino acids. Trimming removed 4 bases at V and 11 bases at J, with 26 bases between. Germline loops: CDR1 DFQATT, CDR2 SNEGSKA (reference sequence). For the CDR3, the DNA is TGCAGTGCTACCGTAGCGGCTTGGTCTGGCGATGAGCAGTACTTC. It codes for CSATVAAWSGDEQYF.

V is TRBV10-2 and J is TRBJ1-1; D not certain. Deletions cut 6 bases from V and 2 bases from J, with 10 bases between. This CDR3 is built from 13 residues. Germline CDR1 reads WSHSY; CDR2 reads SAAADI. The CDR3, as DNA: TGCGCCAGCAGGGTACAGAGAAACACTGAAGCTTTCTTT. Its translation is CASRVQRNTEAFF.

This clonotype has more than one count but fewer than ten. The chain links TRBV2 to TRBJ2-7, with 8 bases aligning to TRBD2. The CDR3 covers 14 residues. Germline values: CDR1 SNHLY, CDR2 FYNNEI. V shed 4 bases, J shed 6 bases, and the junction held 8 bases outside the gene matches. In DNA form, the CDR3 reads TGTGCCAGCAGTGCGGGACTAGTAACTGGCGAGCAGTACTTC. Protein product: CASSAGLVTGEQYF.

The V gene is TRBV6-6, the J gene TRBJ2-5, with D maybe TRBD2 (5 bases). The germline V gene encodes CDR1 MNHNY and CDR2 SVGAGI (reference sequence). The germline V and J ends were trimmed by 7 bases and 1 base, with 13 bases remaining between them. The CDR3 length is 14 residues. The CDR3 DNA follows: TGTGCCAGCAAAATGGGTGCGGGCCAAGAGACCCAGTACTTC. Its protein product is CASKMGAGQETQYF.